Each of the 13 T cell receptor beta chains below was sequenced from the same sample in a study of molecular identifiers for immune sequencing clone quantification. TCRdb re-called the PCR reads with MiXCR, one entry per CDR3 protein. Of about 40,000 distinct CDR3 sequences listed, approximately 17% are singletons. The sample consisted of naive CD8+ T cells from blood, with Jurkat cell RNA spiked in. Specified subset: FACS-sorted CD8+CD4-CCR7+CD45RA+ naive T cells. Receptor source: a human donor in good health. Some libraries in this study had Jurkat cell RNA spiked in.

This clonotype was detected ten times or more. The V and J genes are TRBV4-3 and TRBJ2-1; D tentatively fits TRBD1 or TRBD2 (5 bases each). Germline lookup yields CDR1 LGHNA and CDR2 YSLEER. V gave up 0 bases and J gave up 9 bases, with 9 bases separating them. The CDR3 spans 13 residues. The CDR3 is CASSQDLGVEQFF. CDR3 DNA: TGCGCCAGCAGCCAAGATTTGGGGGTTGAGCAGTTCTTC.

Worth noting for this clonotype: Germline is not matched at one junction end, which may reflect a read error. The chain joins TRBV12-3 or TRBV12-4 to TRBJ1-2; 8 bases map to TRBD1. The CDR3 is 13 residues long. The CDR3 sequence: CASSFPGGYGHTF. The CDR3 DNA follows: TGTGCCAGCAGTTTCCCAGGGGGCTATGGCCACACCTTC.

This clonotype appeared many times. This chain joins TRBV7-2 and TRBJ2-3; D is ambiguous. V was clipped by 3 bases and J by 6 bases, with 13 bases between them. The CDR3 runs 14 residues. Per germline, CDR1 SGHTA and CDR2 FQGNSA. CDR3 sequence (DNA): TGTGCCAGCAGCTTTGACCCCAGGCCGGATACGCAGTATTTT. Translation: CASSFDPRPDTQYF.

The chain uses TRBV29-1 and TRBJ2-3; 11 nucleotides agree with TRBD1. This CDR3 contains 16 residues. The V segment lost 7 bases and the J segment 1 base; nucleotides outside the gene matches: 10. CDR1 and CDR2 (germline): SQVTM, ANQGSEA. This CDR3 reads CSAPDRGRWGTDTQYF. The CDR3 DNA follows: TGCAGCGCCCCGGACAGGGGGCGATGGGGCACAGATACGCAGTATTTT.

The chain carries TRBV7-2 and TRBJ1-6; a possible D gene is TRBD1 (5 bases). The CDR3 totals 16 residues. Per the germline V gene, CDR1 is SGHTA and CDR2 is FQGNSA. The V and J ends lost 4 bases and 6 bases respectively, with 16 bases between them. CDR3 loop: CASSSGGGFSNSPLHF. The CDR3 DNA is TGTGCCAGCAGCTCCGGGGGGGGGTTCAGTAATTCACCCCTCCACTTT.

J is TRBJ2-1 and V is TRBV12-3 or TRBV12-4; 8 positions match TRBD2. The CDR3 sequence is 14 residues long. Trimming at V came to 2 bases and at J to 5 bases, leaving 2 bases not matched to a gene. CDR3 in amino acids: CASSLLLADNEQFF. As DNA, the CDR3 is TGTGCCAGCAGTTTACTACTAGCGGACAATGAGCAGTTCTTC.

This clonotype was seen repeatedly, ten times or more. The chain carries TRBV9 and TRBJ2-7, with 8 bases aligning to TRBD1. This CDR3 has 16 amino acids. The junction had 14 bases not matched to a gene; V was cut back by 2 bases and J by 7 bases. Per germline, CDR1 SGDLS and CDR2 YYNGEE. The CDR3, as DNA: TGTGCCAGCAGCGTCCTAGCTTGGCAGGGGGCAAGTGAGCAGTACTTC. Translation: CASSVLAWQGASEQYF. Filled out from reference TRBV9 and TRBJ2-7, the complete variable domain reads DSGVTQTPKHLITATGQRVTLRCSPRSGDLSVYWYQQSLDQGLQFLIQYYNGEERAKGNILERFSAQQFPDLHSELNLSSLELGDSALYFCASSVLAWQGASEQYFGPGTRLTVT.

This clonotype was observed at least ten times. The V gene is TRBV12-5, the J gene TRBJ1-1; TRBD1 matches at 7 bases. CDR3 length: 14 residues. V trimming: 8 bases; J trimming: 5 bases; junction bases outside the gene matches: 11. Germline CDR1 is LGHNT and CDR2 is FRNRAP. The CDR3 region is CASTWGTVVTEAFF. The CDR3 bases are TGTGCTAGTACTTGGGGGACAGTGGTAACTGAAGCTTTCTTT.

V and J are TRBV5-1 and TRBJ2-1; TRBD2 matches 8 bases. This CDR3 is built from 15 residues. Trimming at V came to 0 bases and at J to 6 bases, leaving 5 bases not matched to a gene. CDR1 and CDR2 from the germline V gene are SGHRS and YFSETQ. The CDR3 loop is CASSLESGRTNEQFF. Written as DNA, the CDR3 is TGCGCCAGCAGCTTGGAGAGCGGGAGAACCAATGAGCAGTTCTTC.

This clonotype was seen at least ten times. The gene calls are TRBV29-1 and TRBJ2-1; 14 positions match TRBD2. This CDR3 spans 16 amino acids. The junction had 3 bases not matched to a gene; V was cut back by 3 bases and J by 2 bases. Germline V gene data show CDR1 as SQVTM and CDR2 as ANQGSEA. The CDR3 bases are TGCAGCGTTGAGGGACTAGCGGGAGTCCCCTACAATGAGCAGTTCTTC. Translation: CSVEGLAGVPYNEQFF.

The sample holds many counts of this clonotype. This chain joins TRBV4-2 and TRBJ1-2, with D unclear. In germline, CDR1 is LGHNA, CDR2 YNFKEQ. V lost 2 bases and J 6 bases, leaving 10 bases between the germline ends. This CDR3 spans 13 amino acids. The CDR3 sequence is CASSQRVRDGYTF. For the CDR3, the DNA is TGTGCCAGCAGCCAACGGGTCAGAGATGGCTACACCTTC.

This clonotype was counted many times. This CDR3 reads CASSTGQGRRTDTQYF. The DNA for the CDR3 is TGTGCCAGCAGCACCGGACAGGGGAGGAGGACAGATACGCAGTATTTT. This chain joins TRBV7-2 and TRBJ2-3; 9 nucleotides align to TRBD1. The ends lost 5 bases at V and 3 bases at J; junction bases unmatched: 9. This CDR3 comprises 16 residues. The germline V gene encodes CDR1 SGHTA and CDR2 FQGNSA.

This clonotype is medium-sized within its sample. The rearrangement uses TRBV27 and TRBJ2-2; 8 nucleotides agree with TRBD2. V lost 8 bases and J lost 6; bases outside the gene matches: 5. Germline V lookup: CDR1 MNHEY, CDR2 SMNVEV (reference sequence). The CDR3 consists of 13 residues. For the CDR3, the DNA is TGTGCCAGCTGTCTAGCGGGCTCCGGGGAGCTGTTTTTT. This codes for CASCLAGSGELFF.